The 2 T cell receptor beta chains below come from one sample, sequenced in a study of early T cells in non-severe SARS-CoV-2 infection. TCRdb independently ran MiXCR on the 5' RACE reads; one entry per CDR3 protein. The sample lists approximately 74,000 distinct CDR3 sequences; 11% to 15% were seen once. Sequenced sample: whole blood. These receptors all come from an adult who was a healthcare worker with PCR-confirmed SARS-CoV-2 infection or an uninfected control (not recorded which).

Note on this clonotype: This CDR3 fails to terminate in the conserved phenylalanine or tryptophan, so it likely reflects a read error. The chain links TRBV6-2 or TRBV6-3 to TRBJ2-7, with unresolved D. V dropped 11 bases and J dropped 9 bases, with 20 bases sitting between them. CDR1 is MNHEY, CDR2 SVGEGT, per germline. The CDR3 is 12 residues long. The CDR3 protein is CASSEYAQRQYY. DNA of the CDR3: TGTGCCTCCTCTGAGTACGCCCAGAGGCAGTACTAC.

This clonotype was picked up many times. V and J are TRBV19 and TRBJ1-5; D gene ambiguous. The CDR3 sequence is 13 residues long. Trimming left V 0 bases short and J 7 bases short, with 7 bases between. Germline CDR1 and CDR2: LNHDA and SQIVND (reference sequence). CDR3 in DNA: TGTGCCAGTAGTATAGATCTGGAGCAGCCCCAGCATTTT. Its translation: CASSIDLEQPQHF. Full variable domain (missing parts from reference TRBV19 and TRBJ1-5): DGGITQSPKYLFRKEGQNVTLSCEQNLNHDAMYWYRQDPGQGLRLIYYSQIVNDFQKGDIAEGYSVSREKKESFPLTVTSAQKNPTAFYLCASSIDLEQPQHFGDGTRLSIL.